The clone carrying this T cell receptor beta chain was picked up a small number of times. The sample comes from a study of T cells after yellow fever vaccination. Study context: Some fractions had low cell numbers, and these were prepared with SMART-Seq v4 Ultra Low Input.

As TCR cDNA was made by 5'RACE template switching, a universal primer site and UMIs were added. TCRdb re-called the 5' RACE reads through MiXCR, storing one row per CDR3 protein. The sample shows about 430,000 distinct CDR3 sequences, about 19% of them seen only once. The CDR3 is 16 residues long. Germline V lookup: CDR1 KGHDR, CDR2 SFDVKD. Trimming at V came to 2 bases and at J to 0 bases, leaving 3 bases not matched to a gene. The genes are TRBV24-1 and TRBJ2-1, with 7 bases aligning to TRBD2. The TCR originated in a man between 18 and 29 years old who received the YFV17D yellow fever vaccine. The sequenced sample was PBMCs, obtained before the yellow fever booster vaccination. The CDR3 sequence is CATSDSLADSYNEQFF. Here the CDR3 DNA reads TGTGCCACCAGTGATTCTCTAGCGGACTCCTACAATGAGCAGTTCTTC.